The 28 T cell receptor beta chains given below trace back to one sample, sequenced in a study of T cell responses to AZD1222 COVID-19 vaccine. TCRdb's table, derived via immunoSEQ multiplex PCR, lists solely in-frame clones and lacks some. The listing contains about 140,000 clones. The material sequenced was peripheral blood. These receptors originate from an adult in good health.

With regard to this clone: The conserved phenylalanine or tryptophan normally closing the CDR3 is absent here, so this likely arose from a read error. The chain uses TRBV6-2 or TRBV6-3 and TRBJ1-1; a weak D match, TRBD1 (5 bases). In germline, CDR1 is MNHEY, CDR2 SVGEGT. CDR3 size: 13 residues. V lost 5 bases and J lost 2, with 9 bases in between. The CDR3 sequence is CASSTRDNTEAFL. For the CDR3, the DNA is TGTGCCAGCAGTACCCGGGACAACACTGAAGCTTTCCTT.

The chain is built from TRBV11-3 and TRBJ1-5, with TRBD1 as a possible D gene (5 bases). There are 19 residues in the CDR3. The V end lost 6 bases, the J end lost 5 bases, and 29 bases lay between the germline ends. The V gene's germline CDR1 is SGHNT and CDR2 YENEEA. The CDR3 coding sequence is TGTGCCAGCAGTGATCCCCGACAGCTCTCAAACCCACGAGATCAGCCCCAGCATTTT. As protein: CASSDPRQLSNPRDQPQHF.

The chain employs TRBV27 and TRBJ1-5; D is possibly TRBD1 (5 bases). The V end was cut by 3 bases, the J end by 3 bases, with 6 bases between. The CDR3 spans 13 residues. Germline V gives CDR1 MNHEY, CDR2 SMNVEV (reference sequence). The chain's CDR3 is CASSLGTNQPQHF. The DNA of the CDR3 is TGTGCCAGCAGTTTGGGGACCAATCAGCCCCAGCATTTT.

This chain uses TRBV28 with TRBJ2-3; the D gene could be TRBD1 or TRBD2 (6 bases each). The CDR3 runs 17 residues. Germline V lookup: CDR1 MDHEN, CDR2 SYDVKM. V gave up 4 bases and J gave up 5 bases, with 22 bases separating them. The CDR3 reads CASSSPGAAGIGDTQYF. The CDR3 coding sequence is TGTGCCAGCAGTTCCCCGGGGGCCGCGGGGATTGGAGATACGCAGTATTTT. Variable domain in full (rest from reference TRBV28 and TRBJ2-3): DVKVTQSSRYLVKRTGEKVFLECVQDMDHENMFWYRQDPGLGLRLIYFSYDVKMKEKGDIPEGYSVSREKKERFSLILESASTNQTSMYLCASSSPGAAGIGDTQYFGPGTRLTVL.

The rearrangement links TRBV4-3 to TRBJ1-3, with unresolved D. This CDR3 region has 13 residues. The V end was cut by 1 base, the J end by 3 bases, with 4 bases between. The germline CDR1 and CDR2 sequences are LGHNA and YSLEER. The CDR3 loop is CASSQGNGNTIYF. CDR3 sequence (DNA): TGCGCCAGCAGCCAAGGCAATGGAAACACCATATATTTT.

The chain has TRBV3-1 (or the pseudogene TRBV3-2) and TRBJ2-2, with 10 bases that match TRBD2. Trimming removed 3 bases from V and 8 bases from J; junction bases left unmatched: 6. Germline V gene lookup returns CDR1 LGHDT and CDR2 YNNKEL (reference sequence). The CDR3 has 15 residues. The CDR3 DNA is TGTGCCAGCAGCCAGGGACTAGCGAATTTTGGGGAGCTGTTTTTT. Its translation: CASSQGLANFGELFF.

The chain combines TRBV6-6 with TRBJ2-3, with 8 bases matching TRBD2. The germline gives CDR1 MNHNY, CDR2 SVGAGI (reference sequence). V lost 6 bases to trimming and J lost 0 bases; unmatched junction nucleotides: 5. This CDR3 spans 15 amino acids. The CDR3 sequence: CASRIAGTSTDTQYF. The CDR3 bases are TGTGCCAGCAGGATAGCGGGGACTAGCACAGATACGCAGTATTTT.

The CDR3 is CASSPDSKTEAFF. The CDR3, as DNA: TGTGCCAGCAGTCCTGACTCCAAAACTGAAGCTTTCTTT. The chain has TRBV12-3 or TRBV12-4 and TRBJ1-1; no clear D. V lost 5 bases, J lost 5 bases, and 12 bases lay in between. This CDR3 is 13 amino acids long.

The chain carries TRBV7-6 and TRBJ1-1, with 7 bases lining up with TRBD1. Unmatched junction bases numbered 8, after V lost 4 bases and J lost 0 bases. The CDR3 consists of 16 residues. Per germline, CDR1 SGHVS and CDR2 FNYEAQ. In DNA form, the CDR3 reads TGTGCCAGCAGCTACCCCGGGACAGATTTGAACACTGAAGCTTTCTTT. Its translation is CASSYPGTDLNTEAFF. Filled out from reference TRBV7-6 and TRBJ1-1, the complete variable domain reads GAGVSQSPRYKVTKRGQDVALRCDPISGHVSLYWYRQALGQGPEFLTYFNYEAQQDKSGLPNDRFSAERPEGSISTLTIQRTEQRDSAMYRCASSYPGTDLNTEAFFGQGTRLTVV.

This chain joins TRBV7-7 and TRBJ2-1; D tentatively fits TRBD1 or TRBD2 (5 bases each). V was trimmed by 1 base and J by 4 bases, leaving 11 bases between them. This CDR3 has 15 residues. Per the germline V gene, CDR1 is SSHAT and CDR2 is FNYEAQ (reference sequence). CDR3 nucleotide sequence: TGTGCCAGCAGCTTAGGCACGGGGCAGTACAATGAGCAGTTCTTC. This sequence encodes CASSLGTGQYNEQFF.

The chain has TRBV18 and TRBJ1-1; 10 bases are a match to TRBD1. CDR1 is KGHSH, CDR2 LQKENI, per germline. This CDR3 contains 18 residues. V was clipped by 0 bases and J by 5 bases; unmatched bases: 12. In DNA, the CDR3 is TGTGCCAGCTCACCACCGAGTAGAGACAGGGGGCCGAGGACTGAAGCTTTCTTT. Protein: CASSPPSRDRGPRTEAFF. The variable domain in full, completed from reference TRBV18 and TRBJ1-1, reads NAGVMQNPRHLVRRRGQEARLRCSPMKGHSHVYWYRQLPEEGLKFMVYLQKENIIDESGMPKERFSAEFPKEGPSILRIQQVVRGDSAAYFCASSPPSRDRGPRTEAFFGQGTRLTVV.

The V call is TRBV7-6, the J call TRBJ2-3, with D tentatively TRBD1 (5 bases). Germline loops: CDR1 SGHVS, CDR2 FNYEAQ. Trimming cost V 5 bases and J 3 bases, with 15 bases left between them. The CDR3 has 15 residues. In nucleotides, the CDR3 is TGTGCCAGCAGCCCCCTGAAGGGGTTGACAGATACGCAGTATTTT. This codes for CASSPLKGLTDTQYF.

The chain employs TRBV5-8 and TRBJ1-1; 7 nucleotides align to TRBD1. With V trimmed by 1 base and J by 3 bases, 15 bases remained unmatched. Germline V gives CDR1 SGHTS, CDR2 YDEGEE. This CDR3 region has 18 residues. The CDR3, as DNA: TGTGCCAGCAGCTTGTATTATTGGCTGACAGGGAGGGACACTGAAGCTTTCTTT. Its protein is CASSLYYWLTGRDTEAFF. Together with reference TRBV5-8 and TRBJ1-1, the CDR3 gives the full variable domain: EAGVTQSPTHLIKTRGQQATLRCSPISGHTSVYWYQQALGLGLQFLLWYDEGEERNRGNFPPRFSGRQFPNYSSELNVNALELEDSALYLCASSLYYWLTGRDTEAFFGQGTRLTVV.

CDR3 protein: CASRIQGEAFF. Here the CDR3 DNA reads TGTGCCAGCAGAATACAGGGTGAAGCTTTCTTT. The V gene is TRBV2, the J gene TRBJ1-1, with D tentatively TRBD1 (6 bases). CDR1 SNHLY and CDR2 FYNNEI come from the germline V gene. CDR3 length equals 11 residues. The V end lost 6 bases, the J end lost 7 bases, and 9 bases lay between the germline ends.

V usage is TRBV5-4 and J usage is TRBJ1-4, with a possible D match to TRBD1 (5 bases). Trimming left V 6 bases short and J 4 bases short, with 13 bases between. Per the germline V gene, CDR1 is SGHNT and CDR2 is YYREEE (reference sequence). The CDR3 length is 14 residues. This CDR3 is CASKRWGNNEKLFF. DNA of the CDR3: TGTGCCAGCAAACGGTGGGGGAATAATGAAAAACTGTTTTTT.

The J gene is TRBJ2-2, the V gene TRBV15, with a possible D match to TRBD2 (6 bases). The CDR3 covers 14 residues. V was pared by 3 bases and J by 6 bases, with 11 bases between. CDR1 and CDR2 (germline): LNHNV, YYDKDF (reference sequence). Here the CDR3 reads CATSRERVPGELFF. As DNA, the CDR3 is TGTGCCACCAGCAGGGAGCGGGTGCCCGGGGAGCTGTTTTTT. The whole variable domain, filled in from reference TRBV15 and TRBJ2-2, reads DAMVIQNPRYQVTQFGKPVTLSCSQTLNHNVMYWYQQKSSQAPKLLFHYYDKDFNNEADTPDNFQSRRPNTSFCFLDIRSPGLGDTAMYLCATSRERVPGELFFGEGSRLTVL.

The V call is TRBV7-2, the J call TRBJ1-2, with D possibly matching TRBD1 (5 bases). Germline assignment: CDR1 SGHTA and CDR2 FQGNSA. The CDR3 length is 14 residues. Trimming removed 3 bases at V and 6 bases at J, with 14 bases between. CDR3 sequence (DNA): TGTGCCAGCAGCTTCTCAGGGCTCTACAATGGCTACACCTTC. It encodes CASSFSGLYNGYTF.

Concerning this clone: Other nucleotide sequences in the sample specify the same CDR3. The CDR3 reads CASSVGGGQPQHF. CDR3 nucleotides: TGTGCCAGCAGCGTGGGGGGAGGGCAGCCCCAGCATTTT. This chain connects TRBV9 to TRBJ1-5, with D maybe TRBD1 (5 bases). Germline values: CDR1 SGDLS, CDR2 YYNGEE. The CDR3 has 13 residues. V dropped 2 bases and J dropped 7 bases, with 10 bases sitting between them.

CDR3 loop: CASSPSEGTTNEKLFF. CDR3 in DNA: TGTGCCAGCAGCCCCAGCGAAGGGACAACTAATGAAAAACTGTTTTTT. The chain employs TRBV7-9 and TRBJ1-4; D uncertain. Germline CDR1 is SEHNR and CDR2 is FQNEAQ (reference sequence). This CDR3 spans 16 amino acids. V was cut by 5 bases and J by 0 bases, with 13 bases left in between.

J is TRBJ1-3 and V is TRBV14; D uncertain. V lost 1 base to trimming and J lost 0 bases, with 7 bases between them. Germline CDR1 is SGHDN and CDR2 is FVKESK. CDR3 length: 15 residues. In DNA, the CDR3 is TGTGCCAGCAGCCAAGGGCAGTACTCTGGAAACACCATATATTTT. This translates into CASSQGQYSGNTIYF.

The V and J genes are TRBV6-1 and TRBJ1-5; no reliable D call. Trimming left V 4 bases short and J 0 bases short, with 16 bases between. CDR3 length: 17 amino acids. Per germline, CDR1 MNHNS and CDR2 SASEGT. The CDR3 region is CASSATLAAYSNQPQHF. The CDR3 DNA reads TGTGCCAGCAGTGCTACCCTAGCGGCCTATAGCAATCAGCCCCAGCATTTT.

The rearrangement joins TRBV10-1 to TRBJ1-2; D is unclear. CDR3 length equals 14 residues. Trimming left V 5 bases short and J 4 bases short, with 14 bases between. CDR1 is WNHNN, CDR2 SYGVQD, per germline (reference sequence). The CDR3 is CASSSNRAPYGYTF. The CDR3 DNA reads as TGCGCCAGCAGTAGCAACCGGGCCCCCTATGGCTACACCTTC.

The chain links TRBV7-2 to TRBJ1-5; D gene unclear. The V and J ends lost 6 bases and 4 bases respectively, with 10 bases between them. Germline V gene sequence: CDR1 SGHTA, CDR2 FQGNSA. The CDR3 spans 13 residues. The CDR3 sequence: CASSLQENQPQHF. The CDR3 region has the DNA TGTGCCAGCAGTCTGCAGGAAAATCAGCCCCAGCATTTT.

This chain links TRBV11-2 with TRBJ1-5; perhaps TRBD1 as D (6 bases). CDR3 length: 16 amino acids. Germline-derived CDR1 and CDR2 are SGHAT and FQNNGV. The V and J ends lost 5 bases and 2 bases respectively, with 16 bases between them. The chain's CDR3 is CASSASQGRGNQPQHF. The CDR3 nucleotides read TGTGCCAGCAGCGCCTCTCAGGGGAGAGGCAATCAGCCCCAGCATTTT.

The CDR3 here is CASSQGLAGAGDTQYF. The CDR3 DNA reads as TGTGCCAGCAGCCAGGGACTAGCGGGGGCGGGAGATACGCAGTATTTT. The rearrangement uses TRBV7-6 and TRBJ2-3; TRBD2 matches 14 bases. V was pared by 5 bases and J by 5 bases, with 6 bases of the junction left unmatched. Germline values: CDR1 SGHVS, CDR2 FNYEAQ. The CDR3 has 16 amino acids. Based on the CDR3 plus reference TRBV7-6 and TRBJ2-3, the full variable domain is GAGVSQSPRYKVTKRGQDVALRCDPISGHVSLYWYRQALGQGPEFLTYFNYEAQQDKSGLPNDRFSAERPEGSISTLTIQRTEQRDSAMYRCASSQGLAGAGDTQYFGPGTRLTVL.

The genes are TRBV3-1 (or the pseudogene TRBV3-2) and TRBJ1-1; no clear D gene. Per the germline V gene, CDR1 is LGHDT and CDR2 is YNNKEL (reference sequence). The CDR3 has 14 amino acids. The ends were cut back, 2 bases at V and 1 base at J, with 8 bases in the middle. CDR3 in amino acids: CASSQRRQNTEAFF. The CDR3 coding sequence is TGTGCCAGCAGCCAAAGGCGCCAGAACACTGAAGCTTTCTTT.

The V gene is TRBV2, the J gene TRBJ2-2; a possible D gene is TRBD2 (5 bases). Trimming stripped 8 bases from V and 5 bases from J, with 12 bases between. Germline V gene sequence: CDR1 SNHLY, CDR2 FYNNEI. CDR3 length equals 13 residues. The chain's CDR3 is CASAIQRTGELFF. The CDR3 nucleotides are TGTGCCAGCGCGATCCAGCGGACCGGGGAGCTGTTTTTT.

V gene TRBV11-3 combines with J gene TRBJ1-1; 7 bases are shared with TRBD1. Germline lookup yields CDR1 SGHNT and CDR2 YENEEA. The CDR3 is made up of 13 amino acids. The V and J ends lost 3 bases and 7 bases, in that order; junction bases with no gene match: 5. The CDR3 protein is CASSFLTGSEAFF. In nucleotides, the CDR3 is TGTGCCAGCAGCTTTCTGACAGGGAGTGAAGCTTTCTTT.